The source of this T cell receptor beta chain is a study of early T cells in non-severe SARS-CoV-2 infection. TCRdb re-called the 5' RACE reads through MiXCR, storing one row per CDR3 protein. Of under 70,000 distinct CDR3 sequences listed, 11% are singletons. Germline assignment: CDR1 LNHDA and CDR2 SQIVND (reference sequence). Trimming at V came to 3 bases and at J to 6 bases, leaving 7 bases not matched to a gene. There are 15 residues in the CDR3. The sample holds many counts of this clonotype. The sequenced sample was whole blood. This TCR was sampled from an adult who was a healthcare worker with PCR-confirmed SARS-CoV-2 infection or an uninfected control (not recorded which). V usage is TRBV19 and J usage is TRBJ1-4, with TRBD1 identical over 7 bases. In nucleotides, the CDR3 is TGTGCCAGTAGTATTGGAGGGGGCGCAGATGAAAAACTGTTTTTT. It codes for CASSIGGGADEKLFF. The full variable domain, in which reference TRBV19 and TRBJ1-4 provide the parts outside the CDR3, is DGGITQSPKYLFRKEGQNVTLSCEQNLNHDAMYWYRQDPGQGLRLIYYSQIVNDFQKGDIAEGYSVSREKKESFPLTVTSAQKNPTAFYLCASSIGGGADEKLFFGSGTQLSVL.